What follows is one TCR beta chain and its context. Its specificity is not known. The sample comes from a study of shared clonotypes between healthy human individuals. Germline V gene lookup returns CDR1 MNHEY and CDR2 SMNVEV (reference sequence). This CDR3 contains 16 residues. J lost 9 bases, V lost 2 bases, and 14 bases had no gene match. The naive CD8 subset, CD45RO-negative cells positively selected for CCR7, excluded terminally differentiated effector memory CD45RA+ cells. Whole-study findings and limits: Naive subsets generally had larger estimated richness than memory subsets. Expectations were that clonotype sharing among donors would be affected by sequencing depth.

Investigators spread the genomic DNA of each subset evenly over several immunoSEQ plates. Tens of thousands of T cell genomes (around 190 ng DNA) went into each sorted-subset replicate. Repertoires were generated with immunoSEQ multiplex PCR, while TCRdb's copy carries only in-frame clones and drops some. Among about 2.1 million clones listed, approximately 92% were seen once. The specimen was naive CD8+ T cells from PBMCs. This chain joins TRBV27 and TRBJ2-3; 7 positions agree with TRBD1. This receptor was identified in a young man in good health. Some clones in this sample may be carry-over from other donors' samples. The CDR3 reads CASSLLPGGSGGTQYF. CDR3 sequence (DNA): TGTGCCAGCAGTTTACTTCCAGGGGGAAGTGGAGGAACGCAGTATTTT.